The 3 T cell receptor beta chains below all came from one sample that was sequenced in a study of beta chain features in type 1 diabetes. Study-level points and caveats: Shortening of TCRB CDR3s, moderate but significant, appeared in all four CD4+ subsets of Type 1 diabetes patients.

These receptors' targets are unknown. Reverse transcribing all isolated RNA meant expressed TCRB transcripts were sequenced. The protocol was immunoSEQ multiplex PCR, while the TCRdb copy is restricted to in-frame clones and leaves out a portion. The data show 550,000 to 850,000 clones, with about an eighth seen just once and 0.022% held by the top ten. Sequences were obtained from naive CD4+ T cells from blood. The receptors shown here come from a man younger than 35 with type 1 diabetes.

The CDR3 DNA sequence: TGCGCCAGCAGGAAGGAGGGGGCGAGTACCGGGGAGCTGTTTTTT. As protein: CASRKEGASTGELFF. The chain couples TRBV5-1 to TRBJ2-2; a possible D gene is TRBD1 (7 bases). With 5 bases removed from V and 5 bases from J, the gap between germline ends came to 16 bases. The CDR3 is made up of 15 amino acids. CDR1 SGHRS and CDR2 YFSETQ come from the germline V gene.

This clone was counted between two and nine times. V gene TRBV5-6 combines with J gene TRBJ2-7, with D uncertain. The CDR3 covers 15 residues. CDR1 and CDR2 from the germline V gene are SGHDT and YYEEEE. V was trimmed by 0 bases and J by 0 bases, leaving 10 bases between them. The CDR3 nucleotides read TGTGCCAGCAGCTTGGAAGGTAGTGGCTCCTACGAGCAGTACTTC. This codes for CASSLEGSGSYEQYF. The full variable domain, its missing parts supplied by reference TRBV5-6 and TRBJ2-7, is DAGVTQSPTHLIKTRGQQVTLRCSPKSGHDTVSWYQQALGQGPQFIFQYYEEEERQRGNFPDRFSGHQFPNYSSELNVNALLLGDSALYLCASSLEGSGSYEQYFGPGTRLTVT.

Remarks on this clone: Other DNA sequences in the sample encode the same CDR3. The J gene is TRBJ1-1, the V gene TRBV5-1, with 7 bases matching TRBD1. The CDR3 has 14 amino acids. CDR1 is SGHRS, CDR2 YFSETQ, per germline. Losses at the gene ends were 3 bases for V and 1 base for J; bases not matched to a gene: 3. The CDR3 bases are TGCGCCAGCAGCTCCTGGGACAGGAACACTGAAGCTTTCTTT. It is translated as CASSSWDRNTEAFF. Together with reference TRBV5-1 and TRBJ1-1, the CDR3 gives the full variable domain: KAGVTQTPRYLIKTRGQQVTLSCSPISGHRSVSWYQQTPGQGLQFLFEYFSETQRNKGNFPGRFSGRQFSNSRSEMNVSTLELGDSALYLCASSSWDRNTEAFFGQGTRLTVV.